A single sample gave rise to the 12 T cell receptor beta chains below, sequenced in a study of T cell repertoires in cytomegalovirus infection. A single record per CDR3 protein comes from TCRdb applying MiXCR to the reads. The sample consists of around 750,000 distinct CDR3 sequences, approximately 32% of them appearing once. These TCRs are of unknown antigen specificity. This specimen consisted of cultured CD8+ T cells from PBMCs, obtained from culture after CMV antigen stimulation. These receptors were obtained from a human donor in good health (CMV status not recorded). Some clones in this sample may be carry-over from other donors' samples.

The CDR3 reads CASRRGQGFHEQYF. CDR3 coding DNA: TGTGCCAGCAGACGGGGACAGGGGTTCCACGAGCAGTACTTC. This sequence joins TRBV12-3 or TRBV12-4 and TRBJ2-7, with 10 bases that match TRBD1. The CDR3 has 14 residues. J lost 5 bases, V lost 6 bases, and 7 bases had no gene match.

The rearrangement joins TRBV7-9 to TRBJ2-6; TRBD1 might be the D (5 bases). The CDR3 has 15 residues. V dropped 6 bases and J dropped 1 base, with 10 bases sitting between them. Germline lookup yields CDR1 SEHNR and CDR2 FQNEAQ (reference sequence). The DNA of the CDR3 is TGTGCCAGCAGACCTGACAGTTCTGGGGCCAACGTCCTGACTTTC. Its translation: CASRPDSSGANVLTF.

The CDR3 is CASSTPPGGNTQYF. As DNA, the CDR3 is TGTGCCAGCAGCACCCCGCCAGGGGGGAACACCCAGTACTTC. The J gene is TRBJ2-5, the V gene TRBV12-3 or TRBV12-4; a possible D gene is TRBD1 (7 bases). CDR3 size: 14 residues. Trimming removed 6 bases at V and 8 bases at J, with 19 bases between.

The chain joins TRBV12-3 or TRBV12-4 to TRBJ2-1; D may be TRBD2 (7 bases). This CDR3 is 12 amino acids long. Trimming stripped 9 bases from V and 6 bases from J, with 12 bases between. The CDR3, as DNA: TGTGCCAGTCCGGGGGGCCCCAATGAGCAGTTCTTC. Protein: CASPGGPNEQFF.

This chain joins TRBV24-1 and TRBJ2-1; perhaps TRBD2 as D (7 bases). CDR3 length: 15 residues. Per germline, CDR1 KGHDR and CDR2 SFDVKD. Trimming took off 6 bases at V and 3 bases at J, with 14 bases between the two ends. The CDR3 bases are TGTGCCACCAGTTCTGCGGGGGCCTTCTACAATGAGCAGTTCTTC. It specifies CATSSAGAFYNEQFF.

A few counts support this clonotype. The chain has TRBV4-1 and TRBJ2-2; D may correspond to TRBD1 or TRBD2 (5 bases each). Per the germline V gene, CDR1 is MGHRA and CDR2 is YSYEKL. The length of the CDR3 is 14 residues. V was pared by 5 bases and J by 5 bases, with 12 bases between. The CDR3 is CASSVAGRTGELFF. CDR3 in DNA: TGCGCCAGCAGCGTGGCAGGGAGAACCGGGGAGCTGTTTTTT.

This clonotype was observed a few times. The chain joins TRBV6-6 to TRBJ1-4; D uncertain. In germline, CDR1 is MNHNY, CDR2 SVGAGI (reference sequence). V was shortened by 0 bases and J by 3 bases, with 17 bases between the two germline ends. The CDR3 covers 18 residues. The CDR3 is CASSYSILAGVANEKLFF. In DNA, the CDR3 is TGTGCCAGCAGTTACTCGATCCTCGCAGGCGTAGCTAATGAAAAACTGTTTTTT.

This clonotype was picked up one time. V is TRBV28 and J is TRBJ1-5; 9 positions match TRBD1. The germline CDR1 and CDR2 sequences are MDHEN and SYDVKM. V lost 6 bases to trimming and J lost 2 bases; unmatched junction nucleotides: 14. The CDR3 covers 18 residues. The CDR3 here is CASSPVGRTGEGNQPQHF. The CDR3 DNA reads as TGTGCCAGCAGCCCTGTCGGGAGGACAGGGGAAGGCAATCAGCCCCAGCATTTT.

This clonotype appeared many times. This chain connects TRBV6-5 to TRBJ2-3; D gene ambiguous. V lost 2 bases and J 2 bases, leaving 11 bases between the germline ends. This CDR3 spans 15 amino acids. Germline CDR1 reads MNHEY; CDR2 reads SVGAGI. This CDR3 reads CASSYASSPTDTQYF. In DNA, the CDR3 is TGTGCCAGCAGTTACGCCTCATCCCCCACAGATACGCAGTATTTT.

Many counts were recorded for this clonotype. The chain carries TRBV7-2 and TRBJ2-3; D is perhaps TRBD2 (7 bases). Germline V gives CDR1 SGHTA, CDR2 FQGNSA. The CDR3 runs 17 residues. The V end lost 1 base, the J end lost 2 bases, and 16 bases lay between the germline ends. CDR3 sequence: CASSLGAAGASTDTQYF. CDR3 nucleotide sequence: TGTGCCAGCAGCTTAGGGGCCGCGGGGGCCTCCACAGATACGCAGTATTTT.

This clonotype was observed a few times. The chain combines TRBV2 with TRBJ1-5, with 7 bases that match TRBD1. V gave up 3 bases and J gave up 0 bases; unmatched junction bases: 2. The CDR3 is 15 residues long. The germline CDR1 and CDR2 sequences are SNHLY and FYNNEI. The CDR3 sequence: CASSETGNSNQPQHF. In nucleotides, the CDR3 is TGTGCCAGCAGTGAGACAGGGAATAGCAATCAGCCCCAGCATTTT.

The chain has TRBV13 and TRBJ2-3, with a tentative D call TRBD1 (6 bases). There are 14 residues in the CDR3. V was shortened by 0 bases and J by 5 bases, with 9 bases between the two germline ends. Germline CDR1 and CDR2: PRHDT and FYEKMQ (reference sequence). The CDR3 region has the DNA TGTGCCAGCAGCTTAGGGGGGGCCGTAGATACGCAGTATTTT. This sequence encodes CASSLGGAVDTQYF.